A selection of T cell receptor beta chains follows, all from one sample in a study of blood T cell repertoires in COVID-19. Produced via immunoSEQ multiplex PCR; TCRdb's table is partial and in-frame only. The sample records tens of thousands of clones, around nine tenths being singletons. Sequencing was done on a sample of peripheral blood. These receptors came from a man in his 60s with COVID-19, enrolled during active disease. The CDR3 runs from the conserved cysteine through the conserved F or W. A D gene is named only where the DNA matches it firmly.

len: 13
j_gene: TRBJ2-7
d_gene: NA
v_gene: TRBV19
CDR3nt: TGTGCCAGTAGTATCGACAGCTCCTACGAGCAGTACTTC
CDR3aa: CASSIDSSYEQYF

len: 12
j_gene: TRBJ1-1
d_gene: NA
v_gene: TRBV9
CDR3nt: TGTGCCAGCAGCGGAACCTCAGGTGAAGCTTTCTTT
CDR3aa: CASSGTSGEAFF

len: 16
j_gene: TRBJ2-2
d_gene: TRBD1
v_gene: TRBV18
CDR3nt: TGTGCCAGCTCACCACGGCAGGGGGCGCACACCGGGGAGCTGTTTTTT
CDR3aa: CASSPRQGAHTGELFF

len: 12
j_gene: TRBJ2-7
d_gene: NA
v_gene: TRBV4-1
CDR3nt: TGCGCCAGGTGGAAGAGGGTCCACGAGCAGTACTTC
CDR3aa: CARWKRVHEQYF

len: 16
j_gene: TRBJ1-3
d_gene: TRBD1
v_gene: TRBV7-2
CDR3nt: TGTGCCAGCAGCCAAGGACAGGGGAACTCTGGAAACACCATATATTTT
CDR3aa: CASSQGQGNSGNTIYF

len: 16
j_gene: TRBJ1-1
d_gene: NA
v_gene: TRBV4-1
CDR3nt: TGCGCCAGCAGCCGGGATTGGGGGGTCATGAACACTGAAGCTTTCTTT
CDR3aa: CASSRDWGVMNTEAFF

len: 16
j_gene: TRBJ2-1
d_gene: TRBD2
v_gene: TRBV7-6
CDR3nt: TGTGCCAGCAGCCCAAAAGCTGTCGGGAGGGCCCATGAGCAGTTCTTC
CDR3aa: CASSPKAVGRAHEQFF

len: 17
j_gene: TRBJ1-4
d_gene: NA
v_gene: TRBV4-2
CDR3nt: TGTGCCACCCTGTCACGGGACTCAGGAGGAGCTAATGAAAAACTGTTTTTT
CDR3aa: CATLSRDSGGANEKLFF

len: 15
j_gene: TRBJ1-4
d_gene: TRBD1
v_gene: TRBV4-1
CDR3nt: TGCGCCAGCAGCCAAGTAGGGACAGGGAGGGAAAAACTGTTTTTT
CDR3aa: CASSQVGTGREKLFF

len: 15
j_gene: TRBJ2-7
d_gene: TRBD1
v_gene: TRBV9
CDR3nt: TGTGCCAGCAGCGTTTCCGGGACAGGGGGACGCGAGCAGTACTTC
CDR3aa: CASSVSGTGGREQYF

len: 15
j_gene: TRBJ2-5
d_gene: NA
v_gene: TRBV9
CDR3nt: TGTGCCAGCAGCGTAGAAACCTCTAGACAAGAGACCCAGTACTTC
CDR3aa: CASSVETSRQETQYF

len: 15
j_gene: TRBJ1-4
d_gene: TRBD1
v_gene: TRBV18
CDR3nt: TGTGCCAGCTCATCGTGGACAGGGGCTAATGAAAAACTGTTTTTT
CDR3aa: CASSSWTGANEKLFF

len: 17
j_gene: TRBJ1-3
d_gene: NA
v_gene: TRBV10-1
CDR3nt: TGCGCCAGCAGTGATCCCATCAGGTTCTTCTCTGGAAACACCATATATTTT
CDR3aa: CASSDPIRFFSGNTIYF

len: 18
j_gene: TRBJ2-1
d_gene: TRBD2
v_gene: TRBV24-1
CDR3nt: TGTGCCACCAGTGAAGAGACTAGCGGGACTCCCCGTGGGGGTGAGCAGTTCTTC
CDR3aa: CATSEETSGTPRGGEQFF